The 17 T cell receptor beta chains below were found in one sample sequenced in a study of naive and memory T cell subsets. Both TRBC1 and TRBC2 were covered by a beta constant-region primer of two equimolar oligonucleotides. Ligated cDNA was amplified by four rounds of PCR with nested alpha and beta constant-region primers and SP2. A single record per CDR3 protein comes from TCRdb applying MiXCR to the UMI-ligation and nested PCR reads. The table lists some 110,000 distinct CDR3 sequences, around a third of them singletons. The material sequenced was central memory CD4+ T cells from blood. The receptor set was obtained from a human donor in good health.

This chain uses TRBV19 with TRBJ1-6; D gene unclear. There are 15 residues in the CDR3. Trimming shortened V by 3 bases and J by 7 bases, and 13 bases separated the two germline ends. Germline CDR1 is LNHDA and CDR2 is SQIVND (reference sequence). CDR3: CASSIRGIPNSPLHF. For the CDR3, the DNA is TGTGCCAGTAGTATTCGGGGAATACCAAATTCACCCCTCCACTTT. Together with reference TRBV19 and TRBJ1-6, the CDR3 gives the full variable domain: DGGITQSPKYLFRKEGQNVTLSCEQNLNHDAMYWYRQDPGQGLRLIYYSQIVNDFQKGDIAEGYSVSREKKESFPLTVTSAQKNPTAFYLCASSIRGIPNSPLHFGNGTRLTVT.

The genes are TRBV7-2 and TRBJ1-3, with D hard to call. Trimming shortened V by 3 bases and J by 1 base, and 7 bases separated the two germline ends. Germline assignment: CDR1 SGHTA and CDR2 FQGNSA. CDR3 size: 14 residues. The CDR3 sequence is CASSLEGSGNTIYF. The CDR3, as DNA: TGTGCCAGCAGCTTGGAGGGATCTGGAAACACCATATATTTT.

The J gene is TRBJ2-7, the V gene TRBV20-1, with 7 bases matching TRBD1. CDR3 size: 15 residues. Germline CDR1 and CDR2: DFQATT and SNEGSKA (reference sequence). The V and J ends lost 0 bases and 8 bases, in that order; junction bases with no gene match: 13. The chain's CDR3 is CSARDPRTGTVKQYF. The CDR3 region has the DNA TGCAGTGCTAGAGATCCCCGGACCGGGACAGTGAAGCAGTACTTC.

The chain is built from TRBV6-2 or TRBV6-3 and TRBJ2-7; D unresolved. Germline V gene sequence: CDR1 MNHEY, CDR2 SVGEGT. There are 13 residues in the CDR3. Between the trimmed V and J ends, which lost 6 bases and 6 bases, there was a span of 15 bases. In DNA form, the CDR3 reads TGTGCCAGCAGCCTCGTGGGGTATCGCGAGCAGTACTTC. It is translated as CASSLVGYREQYF.

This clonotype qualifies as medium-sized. The CDR3 region is CASSLRSTEYEQYF. CDR3 nucleotide sequence: TGTGCCAGCAGTTTAAGGTCTACGGAGTACGAGCAGTACTTC. The chain links TRBV12-3 or TRBV12-4 to TRBJ2-7; no firm D call. V lost 2 bases to trimming and J lost 4 bases, with 12 bases between them. The CDR3 covers 14 residues.

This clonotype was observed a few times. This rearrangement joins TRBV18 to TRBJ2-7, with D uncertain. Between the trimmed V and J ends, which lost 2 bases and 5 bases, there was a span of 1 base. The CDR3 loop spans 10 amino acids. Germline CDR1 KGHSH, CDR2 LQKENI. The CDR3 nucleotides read TGTGCCAGCTCACCAGACGAGCAGTACTTC. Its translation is CASSPDEQYF. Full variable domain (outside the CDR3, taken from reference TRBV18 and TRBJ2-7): NAGVMQNPRHLVRRRGQEARLRCSPMKGHSHVYWYRQLPEEGLKFMVYLQKENIIDESGMPKERFSAEFPKEGPSILRIQQVVRGDSAAYFCASSPDEQYFGPGTRLTVT.

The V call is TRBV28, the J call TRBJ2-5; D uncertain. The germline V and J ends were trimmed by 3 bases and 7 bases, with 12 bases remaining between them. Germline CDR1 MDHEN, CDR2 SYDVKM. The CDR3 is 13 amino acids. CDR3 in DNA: TGTGCCAGCAGTTTTGGAGCGATCGCGACCCAGTACTTC. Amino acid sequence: CASSFGAIATQYF.

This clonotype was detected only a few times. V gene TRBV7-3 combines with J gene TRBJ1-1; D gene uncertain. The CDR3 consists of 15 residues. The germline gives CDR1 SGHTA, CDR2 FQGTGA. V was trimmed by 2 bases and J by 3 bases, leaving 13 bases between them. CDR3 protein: CASSLFPDSDTEAFF. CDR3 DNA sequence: TGTGCCAGCAGCTTATTCCCGGATTCTGACACTGAAGCTTTCTTT.

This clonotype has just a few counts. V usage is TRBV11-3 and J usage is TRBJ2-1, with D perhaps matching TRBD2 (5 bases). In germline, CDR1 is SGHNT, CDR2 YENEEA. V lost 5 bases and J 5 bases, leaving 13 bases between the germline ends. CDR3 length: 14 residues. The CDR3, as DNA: TGTGCCAGCAGCCTCCGGGGAGTGAACAATGAGCAGTTCTTC. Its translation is CASSLRGVNNEQFF.

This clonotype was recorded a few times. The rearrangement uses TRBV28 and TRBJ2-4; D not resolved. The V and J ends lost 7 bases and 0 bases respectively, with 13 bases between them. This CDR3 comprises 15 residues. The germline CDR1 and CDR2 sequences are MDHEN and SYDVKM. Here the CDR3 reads CASTTLGVAKNIQYF. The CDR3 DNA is TGTGCCAGCACCACCCTGGGCGTAGCCAAAAACATTCAGTACTTC.

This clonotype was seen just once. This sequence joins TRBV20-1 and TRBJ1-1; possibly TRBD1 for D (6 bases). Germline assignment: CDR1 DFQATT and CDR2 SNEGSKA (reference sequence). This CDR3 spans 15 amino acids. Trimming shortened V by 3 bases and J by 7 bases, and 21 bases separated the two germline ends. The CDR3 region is CSARGLDRRWVEAFF. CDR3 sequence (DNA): TGCAGTGCTAGGGGCCTCGACAGGCGGTGGGTTGAAGCTTTCTTT.

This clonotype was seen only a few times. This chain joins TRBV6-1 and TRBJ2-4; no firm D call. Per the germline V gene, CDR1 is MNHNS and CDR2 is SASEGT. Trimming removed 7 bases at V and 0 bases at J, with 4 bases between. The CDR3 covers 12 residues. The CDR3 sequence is CASTTAKNIQYF. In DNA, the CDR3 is TGTGCCAGCACCACAGCCAAAAACATTCAGTACTTC.

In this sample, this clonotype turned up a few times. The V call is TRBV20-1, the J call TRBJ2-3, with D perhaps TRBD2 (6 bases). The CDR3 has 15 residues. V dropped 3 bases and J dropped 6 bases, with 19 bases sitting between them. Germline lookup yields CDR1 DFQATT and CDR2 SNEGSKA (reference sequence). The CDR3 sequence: CSASPPVGEADTQYF. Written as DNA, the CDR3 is TGCAGTGCTAGTCCTCCCGTGGGGGAGGCCGATACGCAGTATTTT.

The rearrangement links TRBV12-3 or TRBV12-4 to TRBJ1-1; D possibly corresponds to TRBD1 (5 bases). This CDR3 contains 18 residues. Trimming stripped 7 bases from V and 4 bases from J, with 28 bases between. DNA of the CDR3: TGTGCCAGCAATTCCCCCTCAGGGACTCGTAACACTATCACTGAAGCTTTCTTT. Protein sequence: CASNSPSGTRNTITEAFF.

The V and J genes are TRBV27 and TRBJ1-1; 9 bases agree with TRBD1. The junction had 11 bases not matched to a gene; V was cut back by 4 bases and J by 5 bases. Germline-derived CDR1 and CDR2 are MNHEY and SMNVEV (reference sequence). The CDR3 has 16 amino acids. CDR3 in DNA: TGTGCCAGCAGTTCGTACCCGGGACAGGGCACGACTGAAGCTTTCTTT. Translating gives CASSSYPGQGTTEAFF.

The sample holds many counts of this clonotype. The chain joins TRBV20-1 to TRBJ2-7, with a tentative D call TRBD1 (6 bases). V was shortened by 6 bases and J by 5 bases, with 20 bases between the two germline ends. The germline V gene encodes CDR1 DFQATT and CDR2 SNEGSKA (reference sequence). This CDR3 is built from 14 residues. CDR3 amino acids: CSALSGGSGNEQYF. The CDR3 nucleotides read TGCAGTGCCCTCTCTGGGGGCTCCGGGAACGAGCAGTACTTC.

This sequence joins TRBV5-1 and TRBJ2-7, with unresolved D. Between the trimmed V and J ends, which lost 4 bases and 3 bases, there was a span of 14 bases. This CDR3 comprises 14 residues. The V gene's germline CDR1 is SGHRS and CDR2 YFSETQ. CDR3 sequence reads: CASSRIDGGYEQYF. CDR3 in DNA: TGCGCCAGCAGCAGAATAGACGGCGGCTACGAGCAGTACTTC.